This T cell receptor (beta chain) was identified during a study of T cell responses to AZD1222 COVID-19 vaccine. Study-level findings and limits: CD4 TCRs linked to vaccination spanned spike, dominating at 160-218 and 743-854.

Assay: immunoSEQ multiplex PCR; the TCRdb copy retains only in-frame clones and omits some. The data contain 80,000 to 100,000 clones, 75% to 90% of them singletons. Trimming at V came to 3 bases and at J to 3 bases, leaving 1 base not matched to a gene. The CDR3 has 13 residues. CDR1 and CDR2 (germline): KGHSH, LQKENI. Concerning this clone: Antigen specificity is unknown. Other DNA sequences in the sample encode the same CDR3.

This sequence originates from an adult who received the AZD1222 COVID-19 vaccine. Source: peripheral blood, taken 28 days after the second AZD1222 dose. The rearrangement joins TRBV18 to TRBJ1-2; 7 bases fit TRBD1. The CDR3 sequence: CASSPGTDYGYTF. In DNA form, the CDR3 reads TGTGCCAGCTCACCCGGGACAGACTATGGCTACACCTTC. The complete variable domain, with remaining parts taken from reference TRBV18 and TRBJ1-2, reads NAGVMQNPRHLVRRRGQEARLRCSPMKGHSHVYWYRQLPEEGLKFMVYLQKENIIDESGMPKERFSAEFPKEGPSILRIQQVVRGDSAAYFCASSPGTDYGYTFGSGTRLTVV.